This entry describes one T cell receptor beta chain. The data were taken from a study of OX40 agonist ivuxolimab in advanced cancers. CDR1 and CDR2 from the germline V gene are SGHDT and YYEEEE. V was clipped by 1 base and J by 0 bases; unmatched bases: 3. The CDR3 extends over 16 amino acids. Clones were read by immunoSEQ multiplex PCR, and TCRdb kept only the in-frame ones, dropping some. Here the sample spans under 95,000 clones, 93% being singletons. Here the sequenced sample was CD4+ or CD8+ T cells sorted from blood, taken in a trial of the OX40 agonist ivuxolimab. This TCR came from an adult with an advanced solid tumor such as melanoma, head and neck, liver or kidney cancer. The V call is TRBV5-6, the J call TRBJ1-5; 8 bases line up with TRBD1. The CDR3, as DNA: TGTGCCAGCAGCTTGCTAGGACAGGGTAGCAATCAGCCCCAGCATTTT. This gives the protein CASSLLGQGSNQPQHF. Supplemented by reference TRBV5-6 and TRBJ1-5, the full variable domain reads DAGVTQSPTHLIKTRGQQVTLRCSPKSGHDTVSWYQQALGQGPQFIFQYYEEEERQRGNFPDRFSGHQFPNYSSELNVNALLLGDSALYLCASSLLGQGSNQPQHFGDGTRLSIL.